This TCR beta chain was recovered during a study of CD8 T cells in ankylosing spondylitis. Remarks on this clonotype: Its antigen is undetermined. This clone may be a read error of a much larger clone one base away.

V lost 4 bases, J lost 6 bases, and 11 bases lay in between. This CDR3 comprises 14 residues. Germline CDR1 is KGHDR and CDR2 is SFDVKD. Points from the study as a whole: According to the report, clones linked to the disease were significantly enriched in matched synovial fluid samples taken from ankylosing spondylitis patients.

TCRdb recomputed calls from the 5' RACE reads with MiXCR, one row per CDR3 protein. The table includes about 250,000 distinct CDR3 sequences, roughly 8.2% detected once. The chain has TRBV24-1 and TRBJ2-2, with D hard to call. The receptor was isolated from a female donor with ankylosing spondylitis or in good health (not recorded which). Sequenced material: blood, either unsorted or a sorted T cell fraction (not recorded which). CDR3 DNA sequence: TGTGCCACCAGTGACCCAAGTGTCGCCGGGGAGCTGTTTTTT. It translates to CATSDPSVAGELFF.